The 9 T cell receptor beta chains given below trace back to one sample, sequenced in a study of T cell changes during pregnancy in multiple sclerosis. Sequencing was performed with immunoSEQ multiplex PCR; in TCRdb, only in-frame clones are kept and a portion is missing. Of about 28,000 clones in the sample, 75% to 90% were seen once. Sequencing used CD4+ T cells from peripheral blood mononuclear cells, obtained in the first trimester of pregnancy. Source of these receptors: a female donor in good health, enrolled as a control in a pregnancy study.

The chain recombines TRBV15 with TRBJ1-1; D might be TRBD1 (6 bases). This CDR3 region has 14 residues. V lost 4 bases, J lost 3 bases, and 12 bases lay in between. Germline CDR1 reads LNHNV; CDR2 reads YYDKDF (reference sequence). The DNA for the CDR3 is TGTGCCACCAGCATAAGAACAGGGCACACTGAAGCTTTCTTT. Its protein is CATSIRTGHTEAFF.

The V gene is TRBV2, the J gene TRBJ1-2, with 7 positions matching TRBD1. In germline, CDR1 is SNHLY, CDR2 FYNNEI. V dropped 9 bases and J dropped 1; count of bases not matched to a gene: 2. The CDR3 is made up of 12 amino acids. CDR3 in DNA: TGTGCCAGTCAGGGGGGTAACTATGGCTACACCTTC. It yields the protein CASQGGNYGYTF. The full variable domain, its missing parts supplied by reference TRBV2 and TRBJ1-2, is EPEVTQTPSHQVTQMGQEVILRCVPISNHLYFYWYRQILGQKVEFLVSFYNNEISEKSEIFDDQFSVERPDGSNFTLKIRSTKLEDSAMYFCASQGGNYGYTFGSGTRLTVV.

This sequence joins TRBV7-9 and TRBJ1-3; 9 nucleotides line up with TRBD1. J was trimmed by 2 bases and V by 5 bases; bases with no gene match: 4. CDR3 size: 15 residues. Germline CDR1 is SEHNR and CDR2 is FQNEAQ (reference sequence). CDR3 bases: TGTGCCAGCAGCCAACAGGGGGCTCCTGGAAACACCATATATTTT. Protein: CASSQQGAPGNTIYF.

V gene TRBV4-2 combines with J gene TRBJ1-2; TRBD1 might be the D (6 bases). Germline lookup yields CDR1 LGHNA and CDR2 YNFKEQ. The germline V and J ends were trimmed by 0 bases and 8 bases, with 16 bases remaining between them. This CDR3 region has 15 residues. For the CDR3, the DNA is TGTGCCAGCAGCCAAGAAGGGCAGGGCCAGGGGGGCTACACCTTC. This sequence encodes CASSQEGQGQGGYTF.

The chain couples TRBV15 to TRBJ2-1, with 7 bases fitting TRBD2. Trimming removed 2 bases from V and 5 bases from J; junction bases left unmatched: 15. The germline gives CDR1 LNHNV, CDR2 YYDKDF (reference sequence). This CDR3 spans 18 amino acids. The CDR3 DNA is TGTGCCACCAGCAGAACCCTAGTAACCGGGACTACTCACAATGAGCAGTTCTTC. Protein: CATSRTLVTGTTHNEQFF.

The chain combines TRBV28 with TRBJ1-2; 8 bases are a match to TRBD1. Trimming took 3 bases from V and 5 from J; bases not matched to a gene: 14. This CDR3 region has 17 residues. Germline lookup yields CDR1 MDHEN and CDR2 SYDVKM. CDR3 sequence reads: CASSFSISGTGEYGYTF. CDR3 nucleotide sequence: TGTGCCAGCAGTTTCTCAATATCCGGGACAGGAGAATATGGCTACACCTTC.

The CDR3 loop is CASSYTGPRDTGELFF. The CDR3 DNA reads as TGTGCCAGCTCGTACACAGGCCCCCGGGACACCGGGGAGCTGTTTTTT. J is TRBJ2-2 and V is TRBV18; tentative D call: TRBD1 (5 bases). The CDR3 is made up of 16 amino acids. Germline V gives CDR1 KGHSH, CDR2 LQKENI. V lost 6 bases to trimming and J lost 3 bases, with 17 bases between them.

This clone was seen a few times. V and J are TRBV25-1 and TRBJ2-7; 7 bases line up with TRBD1. The CDR3 contains 15 residues. V shed 4 bases and J 1 base; nucleotides not matched to a gene: 7. CDR1 and CDR2 (germline): MGHDK, SYGVNS. The CDR3 here is CASSGANRGSYEQYF. In DNA form, the CDR3 reads TGTGCCAGCAGTGGGGCCAACAGGGGTTCCTACGAGCAGTACTTC.

The chain is built from TRBV7-2 and TRBJ2-1; unclear D gene. Per germline, CDR1 SGHTA and CDR2 FQGNSA. This CDR3 is 13 amino acids long. V lost 1 base and J 9 bases, leaving 10 bases between the germline ends. DNA for the CDR3: TGTGCCAGCAGCTTAGAGCCTAGGAGTGAGCAGTTCTTC. Protein product: CASSLEPRSEQFF.